Included here is one T cell receptor beta chain sequence, with context. MiXCR, applied by TCRdb to the RT-PCR reads, yields one record per CDR3 protein. The table shows some 570,000 distinct CDR3 sequences, with 11% occurring only once. The data stem from a study of response to subunit inactivated influenza vaccine. Losses at the gene ends were 6 bases for V and 4 bases for J; bases not matched to a gene: 8. CDR1 is SGHTA and CDR2 is FQGNSA in the germline V gene. This CDR3 comprises 15 residues. The data also belong to a second study, concerning T cells expressing NK-cell markers. That study adds: In generating TCR beta cDNA, 5'RACE template switching with UMIs was used. The authors sequenced eight donors, of whom seven were HCMV-seropositive and one was seronegative. Of CD8+ T cells, roughly 1.0-7.0% belonged to dominant NKG2C+ clonotypes in several donors. Expanded NKG2C+ T cell clones were not confirmed as HCMV-specific.

The sequencing used PBMCs from blood, collected on the day of vaccination. The origin of this receptor is a man in his fifties who received an inactivated influenza vaccine. The chain couples TRBV7-2 to TRBJ2-3; 9 bases are a match to TRBD1. CDR3 protein: CASSKDRGSSDTQYF. Written as DNA, the CDR3 is TGTGCCAGCAGTAAGGACAGGGGCTCATCAGATACGCAGTATTTT. Combining the CDR3 with reference TRBV7-2 and TRBJ2-3 gives the whole variable domain GAGVSQSPSNKVTEKGKDVELRCDPISGHTALYWYRQSLGQGLEFLIYFQGNSAPDKSGLPSDRFSAERTGGSVSTLTIQRTQQEDSAVYLCASSKDRGSSDTQYFGPGTRLTVL.